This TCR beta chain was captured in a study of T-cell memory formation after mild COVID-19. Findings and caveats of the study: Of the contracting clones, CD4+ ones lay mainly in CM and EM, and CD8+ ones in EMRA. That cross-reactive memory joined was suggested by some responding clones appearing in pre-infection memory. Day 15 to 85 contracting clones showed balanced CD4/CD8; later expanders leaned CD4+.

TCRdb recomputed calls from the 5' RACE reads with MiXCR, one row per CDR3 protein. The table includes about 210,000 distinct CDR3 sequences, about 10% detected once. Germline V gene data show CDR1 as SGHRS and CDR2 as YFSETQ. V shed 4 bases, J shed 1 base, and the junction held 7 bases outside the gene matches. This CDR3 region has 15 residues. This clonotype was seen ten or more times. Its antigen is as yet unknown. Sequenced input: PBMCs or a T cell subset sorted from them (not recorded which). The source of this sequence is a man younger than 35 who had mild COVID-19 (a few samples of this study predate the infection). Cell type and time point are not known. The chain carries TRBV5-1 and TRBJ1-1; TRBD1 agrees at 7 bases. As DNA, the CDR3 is TGCGCCAGCAGCCCCAGGACAGGAGGGAACACTGAAGCTTTCTTT. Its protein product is CASSPRTGGNTEAFF.